This entry concerns a single T cell receptor beta chain. The antigen remains undetermined. Profiling relied on immunoSEQ multiplex PCR, and the TCRdb table lists in-frame clones only, not all of them. This sample yields about 24,000 clones, of which roughly 76% are seen a single time; about 6% belongs to the top ten. V lost 5 bases, J lost 4 bases, and 10 bases lay in between. Germline V gives CDR1 WNHNN, CDR2 SYGVQD (reference sequence). The CDR3 has 13 amino acids. This sample stems from a study of vaccination effects on CD4 cells after COVID-19. Regarding the study as a whole: Late post-vaccination, clones induced by infection and those induced by vaccine underwent marked clonal contraction.

Antigen-specific CD4+ T cells were expanded (with viral peptide pools) by the ViraFEST assay ahead of sequencing. A roughly ten-day culture period preceded the isolation of CD4+ T cells. Each person got two doses of an mRNA SARS-CoV-2 vaccine, BNT162b2 or mRNA-1273. Prior SARS-CoV-2 infection was absent in the vaccine recipients, as shown by negative nucleocapsid antibodies. With around 10 ug/ml peptides and roughly 11 IU/ml IL-2, some 2 million PBMC per well were cultured. The sequencing used CD4+ T cells from PBMCs cultured with SARS-CoV-2 spike peptides, collected after COVID-19 vaccination. This chain joins TRBV10-1 and TRBJ2-3; no clear D. This receptor was taken from a human donor who received a COVID-19 vaccine. Some clones in this sample may be carry-over from other donors' samples. CDR3: CASSLSQADTQYF. The CDR3 DNA is TGCGCCAGCAGTTTGTCCCAAGCAGATACGCAGTATTTT.